This entry is about one T cell receptor (beta chain). Its antigen is currently not known. The junction differs from germline at one of its ends, possibly a read error. RNA was isolated from bulk, unsorted tissue, and RNA quality was assessed with a NanoDrop ND-1000 and an Agilent 2100. The normal lung samples consisted of distant non-tumor tissue collected more than 3 cm from the tumor edge. All donors had newly diagnosed lung cancer, had not received prior chemotherapy, and were admitted for thoracic surgery in China between August and November 2014. Patients with previous radiotherapy or chemotherapy, or with another concurrent cancer, were excluded from the study. Pieces of surgical tissue measuring about 1-2.1 cm3 were kept in RNAlater solution and stored at -80 degrees C until use. These data are taken from a study of tumor and adjacent non-tumor tissue in lung cancer (dated by TCRdb to between 2018 and 2020). Background on the whole study: By cancer type, the cohort comprised under 15 adenocarcinoma patients, 2 squamous cell carcinoma patients and 1 small cell lung cancer patient. Among the 15 or so patients, ages ranged from about 30 to 85 years, around ten were men and 5 were women, and disease was TNM stage I to III. For each patient, one tumor sample and one normal lung sample were taken, giving some 33 paired specimens that underwent TCRbeta CDR3 sequencing. The study compared bulk TCRbeta repertoires from lung tumor tissue and matched distant non-tumor lung tissue of some 16 lung cancer patients. A total of roughly 130 million productive TCRbeta reads were generated by sequencing, corresponding to an average of about 4.17 million reads per sample.

The library relied on multiplex PCR. Sequencing used an Illumina HiSeq 2500. TCRbeta libraries were constructed through three rounds of nested PCR with primers (Table S4) according to protocols adapted from ARM-PCR. Before sequencing, PCR products of 200-500 bp were excised from the gel and purified with the QIAquick gel extraction kit. The study's own analysis went as follows. Trimmomatic was used to clean the reads, FLASH merged the cleaned reads into complete CDR3 sequences, and MiTCR assigned the sequences to V(D)J germline segments. Clonal diversity was computed as the inverse Simpson's index with VDJtools. In-frame sequences without a premature stop codon were defined as productive reads. The public reads were run again by TCRdb, first through fastp at Q25 and then through MiXCR, and only productive beta chains were kept. One record per CDR3 amino acid sequence lists the most common genes and DNA. The authors' filters were not applied to this entry. The sample table shows some 47,000 distinct CDR3 sequences, and approximately 60% are seen once. The ten largest make up over 15% of the sample.

Broad study findings and their caveats: Peripheral blood was not sequenced, so blood TCRbeta repertoires were not examined in the lung cancer patients of the study. Only about 15 patients were in the cohort, and the authors stated that larger samples and more detailed clinical data are needed. A significantly larger cumulative share of the repertoire was made up by the top 100 clones in normal lung than in tumor tissue. TCR diversity was significantly higher in younger patients, and greater tumor TCR diversity was associated with shorter overall survival and shorter disease-free survival. Neither the sequencing platform nor unique molecular identifiers are mentioned in the methods. Tumor tissue showed significantly greater TCR diversity (inverse Simpson) than normal lung tissue (roughly 390 vs 170, P = 0.0075, Mann-Whitney U test).

The TCR sequence derives from a woman aged 40 to 50 with non-small cell lung cancer. Sequencing input: distant non-tumor lung tissue.

The sequenced DNA: TGTGCCAGCAGCCAAGAAGGGACTAACTACGAGCAGTATTTC. It translates to CASSQEGTNYEQYF. The V and J genes are TRBV4-2 and TRBJ2-7, and 7 bases in between align with TRBD2. Inclusive of the bounding cysteine and phenylalanine, the CDR3 is 14 residues long. Solely the CDR3 DNA is kept, with 42 bases framed from the first base. CDR1 and CDR2 are drawn from the germline V gene: LGHNA, YNFKEQ.